Each of the 15 T cell receptor beta chains below was sequenced from the same sample in a study of T cell repertoires in cytomegalovirus infection. TCRdb processed the reads anew with MiXCR; each CDR3 protein has one entry. The sample has 740,000 or so distinct CDR3 sequences, 35% to 45% seen once. The source material was PBMCs. All receptors come from a human donor in good health (CMV status not recorded). Some clones in this sample may be carry-over from other donors' samples.

To note about this clonotype: Likely a read error: the CDR3 ends without its conserved phenylalanine or tryptophan. V usage is TRBV6-8 and J usage is TRBJ2-1; TRBD2 aligns across 11 bases. Looked up from germline, CDR1 is MNHGY and CDR2 is SAAAGT. There are 15 residues in the CDR3. The CDR3 region is CASRLAGGSYNDQFC. CDR3 DNA sequence: TGTGCCAGCAGGTTAGCGGGGGGGTCCTACAATGATCAGTTCTGC.

Details on this clonotype: One end of the junction varies from germline; a read error may be responsible. This chain connects TRBV6-2 or TRBV6-3 to TRBJ1-2, with D unresolved. The germline gives CDR1 MNHEY, CDR2 SVGEGT. This CDR3 has 14 amino acids. In DNA form, the CDR3 reads TGTGCCCGCAGTCCAACTCTAGCTAACTATGGCTACCCCTTC. This codes for CARSPTLANYGYPF.

This clonotype was seen a few times. This could be a read error, since a much larger clone is one nucleotide away. The chain recombines TRBV5-4 with TRBJ2-2; no clear D. V shed 4 bases and J shed 3 bases, with 4 bases lying between them. Germline CDR1 and CDR2: SGHNT and YYREEE (reference sequence). CDR3 length equals 12 residues. The CDR3 DNA reads TGTGCCAGCAGCCAAGACACCGGGGAGCTGTTTTTT. Amino acids: CASSQDTGELFF.

The rearrangement joins TRBV9 to TRBJ2-2; D is uncertain. V lost 6 bases, J lost 2 bases, and 17 bases lay in between. CDR3 length: 16 amino acids. CDR1 and CDR2 from the germline V gene are SGDLS and YYNGEE. The chain's CDR3 is CASNGGPGPNTGELFF. The DNA of the CDR3 is TGTGCCAGCAACGGTGGGCCCGGTCCAAACACCGGGGAGCTGTTTTTT. The entire variable domain, with the rest obtained from reference TRBV9 and TRBJ2-2, is as follows: DSGVTQTPKHLITATGQRVTLRCSPRSGDLSVYWYQQSLDQGLQFLIQYYNGEERAKGNILERFSAQQFPDLHSELNLSSLELGDSALYFCASNGGPGPNTGELFFGEGSRLTVL.

V and J are TRBV11-2 and TRBJ2-2; 9 nucleotides match TRBD2. Germline CDR1 is SGHAT and CDR2 is FQNNGV. This CDR3 comprises 14 residues. The V gene end was trimmed by 8 bases and the J gene end by 5 bases; junction bases not matched to a gene: 6. CDR3: CASVRLAGTGELFF. In nucleotides, the CDR3 is TGTGCCAGCGTTCGCCTAGCGGGAACCGGGGAGCTGTTTTTT. Variable domain in full (rest from reference TRBV11-2 and TRBJ2-2): EAGVAQSPRYKIIEKRQSVAFWCNPISGHATLYWYQQILGQGPKLLIQFQNNGVVDDSQLPKDRFSAERLKGVDSTLKIQPAKLEDSAVYLCASVRLAGTGELFFGEGSRLTVL.

The chain recombines TRBV10-2 with TRBJ1-1; maybe TRBD1 (5 bases). Looked up from germline, CDR1 is WSHSY and CDR2 is SAAADI. With 11 bases removed from V and 3 bases from J, the gap between germline ends came to 16 bases. The CDR3 is 13 amino acids. CDR3 sequence reads: CAGRSRGDTEAFF. Written as DNA, the CDR3 is TGCGCCGGAAGGTCGAGAGGGGACACTGAAGCTTTCTTT.

CDR3 bases: TGCAGCGGGGGGGACCGGGATCAGCCCCAGCATTTT. It translates to CSGGDRDQPQHF. This rearrangement joins TRBV29-1 to TRBJ1-5; D possibly corresponds to TRBD1 (5 bases). CDR1 is SQVTM, CDR2 ANQGSEA, per germline. V was shortened by 7 bases and J by 5 bases, with 12 bases between the two germline ends. The CDR3 loop spans 12 amino acids. The full variable domain, in which reference TRBV29-1 and TRBJ1-5 provide the parts outside the CDR3, is SAVISQKPSRDICQRGTSLTIQCQVDSQVTMMFWYRQQPGQSLTLIATANQGSEATYESGFVIDKFPISRPNLTFSTLTVSNMSPEDSSIYLCSGGDRDQPQHFGDGTRLSIL.

The J gene is TRBJ1-1, the V gene TRBV20-1, with TRBD1 as a possible D gene (6 bases). Germline loops: CDR1 DFQATT, CDR2 SNEGSKA (reference sequence). The CDR3 runs 16 residues. Trimming left V 0 bases short and J 0 bases short, with 14 bases between. The CDR3 DNA follows: TGCAGTGCTAGAGATACCAGGGGCGGGCTGAACACTGAAGCTTTCTTT. This encodes CSARDTRGGLNTEAFF.

The V gene is TRBV5-1, the J gene TRBJ1-2; D not resolved. The germline gives CDR1 SGHRS, CDR2 YFSETQ. The germline V and J ends were trimmed by 4 bases and 4 bases, with 8 bases remaining between them. The CDR3 is 12 residues long. Here the CDR3 DNA reads TGCGCCAGCAGCCAGGACCTCTATGGCTACACCTTC. Translating gives CASSQDLYGYTF.

This clonotype was seen ten or more times. This rearrangement joins TRBV12-3 or TRBV12-4 to TRBJ2-7; TRBD1 aligns across 8 bases. This CDR3 comprises 14 residues. With 6 bases clipped from V and 3 bases from J, the junction kept 7 bases outside the gene matches. The CDR3 coding sequence is TGTGCCAGCAGCCTGATGGACAGGGTCTACGAGCAGTACTTC. It is translated as CASSLMDRVYEQYF.

The chain joins TRBV10-3 to TRBJ1-1; D is unresolved. The V and J ends lost 3 bases and 3 bases respectively, with 11 bases between them. Germline values: CDR1 ENHRY, CDR2 SYGVKD. This CDR3 has 14 residues. CDR3 amino acids: CAISESTRYTEAFF. CDR3 DNA sequence: TGTGCCATCAGTGAATCCACTCGGTACACTGAAGCTTTCTTT.

Worth noting for this clonotype: It may be a read error: a sequence one base away is much more abundant. J is TRBJ2-2 and V is TRBV25-1; 7 bases fit TRBD1. There are 17 residues in the CDR3. The germline V gene encodes CDR1 MGHDK and CDR2 SYGVNS. The V gene end was trimmed by 4 bases and the J gene end by 2 bases; junction bases not matched to a gene: 10. The CDR3 reads CASSGTTGIPNTGELFF. As DNA, the CDR3 is TGTGCCAGCAGTGGCACGACAGGGATCCCTAACACCGGGGAGCTGTTTTTT.

The sample holds a few counts of this clonotype. J is TRBJ2-1 and V is TRBV2, with D maybe TRBD1 (7 bases). Germline CDR1 is SNHLY and CDR2 is FYNNEI. The length of the CDR3 is 16 residues. Trimming left V 4 bases short and J 7 bases short, with 20 bases between. The CDR3, as DNA: TGTGCCAGCAGTGTTAAGTCTAAGGGGGCGGGGAATGAGCAGTTCTTC. Translation: CASSVKSKGAGNEQFF.

This clonotype turned up a few times. This rearrangement joins TRBV2 to TRBJ1-1; no reliable D call. This CDR3 region has 12 residues. Per germline, CDR1 SNHLY and CDR2 FYNNEI. Between the trimmed V and J ends, which lost 4 bases and 1 base, there was a span of 4 bases. The CDR3 DNA sequence: TGTGCCAGCAGTGGGGCGAACACTGAAGCTTTCTTT. Its translation is CASSGANTEAFF.

This sequence joins TRBV12-3 or TRBV12-4 and TRBJ1-4; D gene unclear. This CDR3 has 15 residues. Trimming took off 1 base at V and 3 bases at J, with 9 bases between the two ends. CDR3 sequence reads: CASSLVTGANEKLFF. The DNA of the CDR3 is TGTGCCAGCAGTTTAGTTACTGGGGCTAATGAAAAACTGTTTTTT.